This entry features one T cell receptor (beta chain) sequence. The sample originates from a study of blood T cell repertoires in COVID-19. Per germline, CDR1 MDHEN and CDR2 SYDVKM. CDR3 length: 14 residues. With 4 bases clipped from V and 6 bases from J, the junction kept 6 bases outside the gene matches. This table comes from immunoSEQ multiplex PCR, and its TCRdb copy is limited to in-frame clones, with some not included. The sample contains about 150,000 clones, about four fifths of which appear only once. V and J are TRBV28 and TRBJ1-2, with TRBD1 identical over 9 bases. The sequencing input was peripheral blood. This TCR came from a woman aged 60-75 years with acute or convalescent COVID-19. This CDR3 reads CASSWTGQGNGYTF. The CDR3 bases are TGTGCCAGCAGTTGGACGGGACAGGGCAATGGCTACACCTTC.